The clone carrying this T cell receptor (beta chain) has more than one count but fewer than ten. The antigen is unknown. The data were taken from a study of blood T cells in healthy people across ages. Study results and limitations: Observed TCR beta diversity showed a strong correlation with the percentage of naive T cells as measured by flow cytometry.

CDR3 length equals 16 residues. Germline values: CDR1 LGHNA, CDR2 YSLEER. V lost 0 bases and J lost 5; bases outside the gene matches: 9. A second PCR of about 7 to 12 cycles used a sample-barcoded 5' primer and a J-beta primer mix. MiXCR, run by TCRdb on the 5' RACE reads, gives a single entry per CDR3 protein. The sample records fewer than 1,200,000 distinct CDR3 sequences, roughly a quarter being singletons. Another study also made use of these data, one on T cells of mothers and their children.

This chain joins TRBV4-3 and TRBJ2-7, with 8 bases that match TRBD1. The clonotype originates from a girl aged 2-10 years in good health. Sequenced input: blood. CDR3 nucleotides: TGCGCCAGCAGCCAAGATATCGACAGGGGCGTCAACGAGCAGTACTTC. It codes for CASSQDIDRGVNEQYF.